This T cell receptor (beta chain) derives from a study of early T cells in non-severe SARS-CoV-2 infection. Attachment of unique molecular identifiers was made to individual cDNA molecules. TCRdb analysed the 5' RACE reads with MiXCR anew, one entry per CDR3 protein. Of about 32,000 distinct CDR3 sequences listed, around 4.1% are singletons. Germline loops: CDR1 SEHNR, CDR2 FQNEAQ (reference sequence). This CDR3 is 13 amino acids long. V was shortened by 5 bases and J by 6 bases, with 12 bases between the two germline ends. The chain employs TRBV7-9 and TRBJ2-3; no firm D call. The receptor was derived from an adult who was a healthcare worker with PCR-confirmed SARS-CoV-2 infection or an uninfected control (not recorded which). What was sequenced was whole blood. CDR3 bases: TGTGCCAGCAGCCGCATCGAGGAGGATACGCAGTATTTT. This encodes CASSRIEEDTQYF.